The T cell receptor (beta chain) under discussion was sequenced for a study of blood T cell repertoires in COVID-19. Study information: Acute and convalescent COVID-19 specimens originated in the United States, Italy and Spain.

This clone was counted a few times. The V and J ends lost 3 bases and 1 base respectively, with 12 bases between them. This CDR3 has 15 amino acids. The germline gives CDR1 KGHSH, CDR2 LQKENI. Here immunoSEQ multiplex PCR was the method, and the copy in TCRdb shows in-frame clones only, minus some. The sample records roughly 76,000 clones, roughly 89% being singletons. The sequencing input was peripheral blood. The rearrangement uses TRBV18 and TRBJ1-1, with D perhaps TRBD1 (5 bases). The sequence came from a man aged 65-85 years with active or convalescent COVID-19. The CDR3 is CASSPLGGQNTEAFF. The CDR3 bases are TGTGCCAGCTCACCGTTGGGCGGACAGAACACTGAAGCTTTCTTT.